This TCR beta chain comes out of a study of T cell responses to AZD1222 COVID-19 vaccine. Note on this clone: Its antigen is not identified. It is likely a read error, because the conserved phenylalanine at the end of the CDR3 is missing. The DNA is left out, because the CDR3 cannot be placed on it with certainty; the CDR3 is given as TCRdb lists it.

Study-wide results and limits: After two AZD1222 doses, spike-specific TCR breadth and depth rose versus day 0. Baseline testing showed seropositivity in only six AZD1222 recipients. The donor group comprised mostly white British people and more females; the analysis possibly underestimated clonal diversity.

Profiling relied on immunoSEQ multiplex PCR, and the TCRdb table lists in-frame clones only, not all of them. This sample has around 100,000 clones, with 85% found just once. The CDR3 length is 12 residues, termini included. The V gene's germline CDR1 is LGHDT and CDR2 YNNKEL (reference sequence). The sequence came from an adult who received the AZD1222 COVID-19 vaccine. This rearrangement joins TRBV3-1 (or the pseudogene TRBV3-2) to TRBJ1-1. Sequenced material: peripheral blood, taken 28 days after the second AZD1222 dose. CDR3 in amino acids: CASSQDRAEVLL.